Below are 21 T cell receptor beta chains sequenced from a single sample in a study of sequential checkpoint blockade in melanoma. Data came from immunoSEQ multiplex PCR; TCRdb stores just in-frame clones and leaves some out. The data hold around 21,000 clones, with roughly four fifths observed a single time. Sample treatment: randomized to nivolumab then ipilimumab (arm A) or the reverse (arm B). The sample here was CD8+ T cells sorted from blood (inferred from file names), taken from a patient given nivolumab and ipilimumab in sequence. The receptors stem from a human donor with melanoma.

The chain carries TRBV5-6 and TRBJ1-5; a weak D match, TRBD1 (5 bases). The germline V and J ends were trimmed by 2 bases and 2 bases, with 17 bases remaining between them. CDR1 and CDR2 (germline): SGHDT, YYEEEE. This CDR3 contains 17 residues. This CDR3 is CASSFREGMVGNQPQHF. The DNA of the CDR3 is TGTGCCAGCAGCTTCAGGGAGGGGATGGTCGGCAATCAGCCCCAGCATTTT.

V and J are TRBV27 and TRBJ1-1, with TRBD1 identical over 8 bases. This CDR3 comprises 14 residues. In germline, CDR1 is MNHEY, CDR2 SMNVEV (reference sequence). After removal of 5 bases from V and 2 bases from J, the junction contained 4 bases not matched to a gene. The CDR3 DNA reads TGTGCCAGCAGTCTAACAGGGGGAAACACTGAAGCTTTCTTT. It is translated as CASSLTGGNTEAFF.

This chain links TRBV29-1 with TRBJ2-2, with a tentative D call TRBD1 (7 bases). This CDR3 has 16 amino acids. Germline loops: CDR1 SQVTM, CDR2 ANQGSEA. With 7 bases removed from V and 0 bases from J, the gap between germline ends came to 18 bases. In DNA, the CDR3 is TGCAGCGCCGCCAGGGGGGCCGACGCGAACACCGGGGAGCTGTTTTTT. Residues: CSAARGADANTGELFF.

The chain is built from TRBV6-5 and TRBJ1-4; tentative D call: TRBD1 (5 bases). Trimming pared 5 bases from V and 4 bases from J, leaving 14 bases between. Germline V gene data show CDR1 as MNHEY and CDR2 as SVGAGI. This CDR3 comprises 15 residues. The CDR3 spells CASSKGTDDNEKLFF. The CDR3 DNA reads as TGTGCCAGCAGTAAGGGGACTGATGATAATGAAAAACTGTTTTTT.

V gene TRBV2 combines with J gene TRBJ2-5; TRBD2 matches at 7 bases. The CDR3 runs 15 residues. Germline trimming cut 6 bases from V and 5 bases from J; bases unmatched to any gene: 12. Germline V gene sequence: CDR1 SNHLY, CDR2 FYNNEI. The CDR3: CASSAPASGAETQYF. CDR3 nucleotides: TGTGCCAGCAGCGCCCCGGCTAGCGGTGCTGAGACCCAGTACTTC.

J is TRBJ2-5 and V is TRBV25-1, with 7 bases aligning to TRBD2. The CDR3 sequence is 14 residues long. CDR1 is MGHDK and CDR2 is SYGVNS in the germline V gene. V gave up 4 bases and J gave up 5 bases; unmatched junction bases: 7. CDR3 residues: CASSAWRGGETQYF. The CDR3 DNA reads TGTGCCAGCAGTGCGTGGCGGGGAGGGGAGACCCAGTACTTC.

J is TRBJ2-1 and V is TRBV29-1, with 9 bases matching TRBD1. CDR1 and CDR2 from the germline V gene are SQVTM and ANQGSEA. This CDR3 comprises 14 residues. The J segment lost 3 bases and the V segment lost 7 bases, leaving 7 bases of the junction unmatched. Here the CDR3 DNA reads TGCAGCGCCCCGAGACAGGGGGTCTACAATGAGCAGTTCTTC. Translating gives CSAPRQGVYNEQFF.

The sample holds a few counts of this clone. The V and J genes are TRBV4-1 and TRBJ2-1; 8 positions match TRBD2. This CDR3 has 12 residues. Trimming removed 0 bases from V and 14 bases from J; junction bases left unmatched: 3. Per the germline V gene, CDR1 is MGHRA and CDR2 is YSYEKL. The CDR3 DNA reads as TGCGCCAGCAGCCAAGAGGCGGGGGGTGAGTTCTTC. Translated: CASSQEAGGEFF.

In nucleotides, the CDR3 is TGTGCCAGTAGTATTGGGGGACAGGGGGTCGGGGCCAACGTCCTGACTTTC. This sequence encodes CASSIGGQGVGANVLTF. This chain connects TRBV19 to TRBJ2-6; 11 nucleotides agree with TRBD1. This CDR3 region has 17 residues. The trim removed 3 bases at V and 4 bases at J, leaving 5 bases unmatched. Germline V gives CDR1 LNHDA, CDR2 SQIVND (reference sequence).

The V and J genes are TRBV19 and TRBJ2-5; D not resolved. The CDR3 covers 13 residues. With 3 bases removed from V and 5 bases from J, the gap between germline ends came to 10 bases. The germline V gene encodes CDR1 LNHDA and CDR2 SQIVND (reference sequence). The CDR3 region has the DNA TGTGCCAGTAGTATTTACTCGTTGGAGACCCAGTACTTC. It is translated as CASSIYSLETQYF. Combining the CDR3 with reference TRBV19 and TRBJ2-5 gives the whole variable domain DGGITQSPKYLFRKEGQNVTLSCEQNLNHDAMYWYRQDPGQGLRLIYYSQIVNDFQKGDIAEGYSVSREKKESFPLTVTSAQKNPTAFYLCASSIYSLETQYFGPGTRLLVL.

The DNA for the CDR3 is TGTGCCAGCAGTGGGGGGGGGAAACGCGCGGACGAGCAGTACTTC. The encoded protein is CASSGGGKRADEQYF. V gene TRBV27 combines with J gene TRBJ2-7; 7 bases are shared with TRBD2. CDR1 and CDR2 from the germline V gene are MNHEY and SMNVEV (reference sequence). J lost 5 bases, V lost 5 bases, and 12 bases had no gene match. The CDR3 runs to 15 residues.

The V call is TRBV27, the J call TRBJ2-5; 10 nucleotides agree with TRBD1. V lost 5 bases and J lost 5; bases outside the gene matches: 14. This CDR3 is built from 17 residues. CDR1 is MNHEY, CDR2 SMNVEV, per germline (reference sequence). The CDR3 loop reads CASSPGQGRISAETQYF. The DNA of the CDR3 is TGTGCCAGCAGTCCGGGACAGGGGCGCATCTCAGCGGAGACCCAGTACTTC.

The chain employs TRBV27 and TRBJ2-2, with a weak D call TRBD2 (5 bases). There are 15 residues in the CDR3. Germline CDR1 is MNHEY and CDR2 is SMNVEV (reference sequence). The V end lost 6 bases, the J end lost 4 bases, and 15 bases lay between the germline ends. CDR3: CASSLVSRGTGELFF. In DNA form, the CDR3 reads TGTGCCAGCAGCTTAGTGTCTCGGGGCACCGGGGAGCTGTTTTTT.

This clone was detected a few times. The chain joins TRBV7-9 to TRBJ1-1; no firm D call. The V gene lost 6 bases and the J gene lost 4 bases, with 15 bases spanning the gap. From germline, CDR1 is SEHNR and CDR2 FQNEAQ (reference sequence). The CDR3 sequence is 14 residues long. As DNA, the CDR3 is TGTGCCAGCAGACCCTCGGGGTTACGCACTGAAGCTTTCTTT. This gives the protein CASRPSGLRTEAFF.

In this sample, this clone turned up a few times. The chain recombines TRBV14 with TRBJ2-7; D is unclear. CDR1 is SGHDN and CDR2 is FVKESK in the germline V gene. V was trimmed by 8 bases and J by 3 bases, leaving 14 bases between them. The CDR3 is 13 amino acids. Here the CDR3 reads CASSFHSGYEQYF. Here the CDR3 DNA reads TGTGCCAGCTCTTTTCACAGTGGCTACGAGCAGTACTTC.

The chain links TRBV7-9 to TRBJ2-7; D is perhaps TRBD1 (6 bases). This CDR3 has 16 residues. Germline values: CDR1 SEHNR, CDR2 FQNEAQ (reference sequence). The V end lost 3 bases, the J end lost 4 bases, and 19 bases lay between the germline ends. Written as DNA, the CDR3 is TGTGCCAGCAGCTTCCGGGGCCAGGGGCCTTCATACGAGCAGTACTTC. Its translation: CASSFRGQGPSYEQYF. Filled out from reference TRBV7-9 and TRBJ2-7, the complete variable domain reads DTGVSQNPRHKITKRGQNVTFRCDPISEHNRLYWYRQTLGQGPEFLTYFQNEAQLEKSRLLSDRFSAERPKGSFSTLEIQRTEQGDSAMYLCASSFRGQGPSYEQYFGPGTRLTVT.

V is TRBV4-3 and J is TRBJ1-5; D is uncertain. Trimming left V 0 bases short and J 3 bases short, with 12 bases between. Germline V gene data show CDR1 as LGHNA and CDR2 as YSLEER. This CDR3 is built from 16 residues. CDR3 protein: CASSQDNSGYNQPQHF. In DNA, the CDR3 is TGCGCCAGCAGCCAAGATAATTCGGGGTACAATCAGCCCCAGCATTTT.

This sequence joins TRBV9 and TRBJ2-5; D remains ambiguous. CDR1 is SGDLS, CDR2 YYNGEE, per germline. V was cut by 4 bases and J by 5 bases, with 6 bases left in between. This CDR3 spans 11 amino acids. The CDR3 protein is CASSLGETQYF. CDR3 DNA sequence: TGTGCCAGCAGCCTCGGGGAGACCCAGTACTTC.

In its sample, this clone was seen a few times. The rearrangement links TRBV19 to TRBJ2-5; 9 nucleotides match TRBD1. This CDR3 spans 14 amino acids. Losses at the gene ends were 8 bases for V and 4 bases for J; bases not matched to a gene: 8. Germline V CDR1 and CDR2: LNHDA, SQIVND (reference sequence). In DNA form, the CDR3 reads TGTGCCAGTGCGACAGGACAGGGGACAGAGACCCAGTACTTC. It encodes CASATGQGTETQYF.

This chain uses TRBV28 with TRBJ2-1, with D perhaps matching TRBD2 (5 bases). This CDR3 comprises 12 residues. Germline CDR1 reads MDHEN; CDR2 reads SYDVKM. Trimming stripped 7 bases from V and 6 bases from J, with 10 bases between. Here the CDR3 DNA reads TGTGCCAGCACCGGACTGTTCAATGAGCAGTTCTTC. This gives the protein CASTGLFNEQFF.

V gene TRBV28 combines with J gene TRBJ1-6, with TRBD1 as a possible D gene (6 bases). Germline V gives CDR1 MDHEN, CDR2 SYDVKM. The CDR3 sequence is 15 residues long. The V end lost 1 base, the J end lost 14 bases, and 18 bases lay between the germline ends. CDR3 coding DNA: TGTGCCAGCAGTTTATCCGGAGTGGGGGCCATGGCCCTCCACTTT. Translating it yields CASSLSGVGAMALHF.